A selection of T cell receptor beta chains follows, all from one sample in a study of T cell repertoires in cytomegalovirus infection. Their cognate antigens are unknown. In TCRdb, the reads were re-called with MiXCR into one record per CDR3 protein. The data show more than 40,000 distinct CDR3 sequences, 20% to 25% seen once. The sequenced sample was CD8+ T cells from cultured PBMCs, obtained from culture after CMV antigen stimulation. The receptors were sampled from a human donor in good health (CMV status not recorded). Some clones in this sample may be carry-over from other donors' samples. CDR3s include the opening cysteine and the closing phenylalanine or tryptophan. Fields, in order: J gene, D gene, V gene, clone size, CDR3 protein, CDR3 DNA. A D gene is named only where the DNA matches it firmly. Expanded clones are given a class, and other clones once, few, many or no size at all.

j_call: TRBJ2-7; d_call: TRBD1; v_call: TRBV5-6; clone_size: .; cdr3_aa: CASSPDRGAYEQYF; cdr3_nt: TGTGCCAGCAGTCCCGACAGGGGCGCCTACGAGCAGTACTTC
j_call: TRBJ2-2; d_call: .; v_call: TRBV11-2; clone_size: once; cdr3_aa: CASSLAVSNTGELFF; cdr3_nt: TGTGCCAGCAGCTTAGCAGTATCGAACACCGGGGAGCTGTTTTTT
j_call: TRBJ2-1; d_call: TRBD2; v_call: TRBV7-8; clone_size: few; cdr3_aa: CASSFSGLAGLNEQFF; cdr3_nt: TGTGCCAGCAGCTTCTCAGGACTAGCGGGACTGAATGAGCAGTTCTTC
j_call: TRBJ2-6; d_call: .; v_call: TRBV7-2; clone_size: .; cdr3_aa: CASSLGFSPTSGANVLTF; cdr3_nt: TGTGCCAGCAGCTTAGGTTTCAGTCCCACCTCTGGGGCCAACGTCCTGACTTTC
j_call: TRBJ2-7; d_call: .; v_call: TRBV6-1; clone_size: .; cdr3_aa: CASGMVRGREQYF; cdr3_nt: TGTGCCAGCGGTATGGTCCGGGGTCGCGAGCAGTACTTC
j_call: TRBJ1-6; d_call: .; v_call: TRBV4-3; clone_size: .; cdr3_aa: CASSHLQGVPNSPLHF; cdr3_nt: TGCGCCAGCAGCCATTTGCAGGGAGTTCCTAATTCACCCCTCCACTTT
j_call: TRBJ2-1; d_call: TRBD2; v_call: TRBV7-2; clone_size: .; cdr3_aa: CASSPRTSVYNEQFF; cdr3_nt: TGTGCCAGCAGCCCCCGGACTAGCGTTTACAATGAGCAGTTCTTC
j_call: TRBJ2-1; d_call: TRBD2; v_call: TRBV28; clone_size: .; cdr3_aa: CASRIAGDVNEQFF; cdr3_nt: TGTGCCAGCAGGATAGCGGGAGATGTGAATGAGCAGTTCTTC
j_call: TRBJ2-1; d_call: TRBD1; v_call: TRBV12-3/TRBV12-4; clone_size: .; cdr3_aa: CASIGTGGPNEQFF; cdr3_nt: TGTGCCAGCATTGGGACAGGGGGCCCCAATGAGCAGTTCTTC
j_call: TRBJ2-2; d_call: .; v_call: TRBV2; clone_size: .; cdr3_aa: CASRYGGLNTGELFF; cdr3_nt: TGTGCCAGCAGATACGGGGGACTCAACACCGGGGAGCTGTTTTTT
j_call: TRBJ2-1; d_call: .; v_call: TRBV5-6; clone_size: .; cdr3_aa: CASSPDRRGFYNEQFF; cdr3_nt: TGTGCCAGCAGCCCCGATCGGCGAGGGTTCTACAATGAGCAGTTCTTC
j_call: TRBJ1-4; d_call: TRBD1; v_call: TRBV2; clone_size: few; cdr3_aa: CASSGDRSANEKLFF; cdr3_nt: TGTGCCAGCAGTGGGGACAGGTCAGCTAATGAAAAACTGTTTTTT
j_call: TRBJ1-1; d_call: .; v_call: TRBV5-1; clone_size: .; cdr3_aa: CAGENYRTSDTEAFF; cdr3_nt: TGCGCCGGGGAAAATTACAGGACGTCAGACACTGAAGCTTTCTTT
j_call: TRBJ2-7; d_call: TRBD1; v_call: TRBV7-9; clone_size: .; cdr3_aa: CASSEQGAEQYF; cdr3_nt: TGTGCCAGCAGCGAACAGGGGGCGGAGCAGTACTTC
j_call: TRBJ1-2; d_call: .; v_call: TRBV7-2; clone_size: few; cdr3_aa: CASSSSDGSYGYTF; cdr3_nt: TGTGCCAGCAGCTCCAGTGACGGGAGCTATGGCTACACCTTC
j_call: TRBJ1-2; d_call: TRBD1; v_call: TRBV4-3; clone_size: few; cdr3_aa: CASSQGAGTGNGYTF; cdr3_nt: TGCGCCAGCAGCCAGGGGGCCGGGACAGGGAACGGCTACACCTTC
j_call: TRBJ2-1; d_call: .; v_call: TRBV27; clone_size: .; cdr3_aa: CASLGSNNEQFF; cdr3_nt: TGTGCCAGCCTCGGTTCGAACAATGAGCAGTTCTTC
j_call: TRBJ2-2; d_call: .; v_call: TRBV6-2/TRBV6-3; clone_size: few; cdr3_aa: CASSNDFTGELFF; cdr3_nt: TGTGCCAGCAGTAATGACTTCACCGGGGAGCTGTTTTTT
j_call: TRBJ2-2; d_call: .; v_call: TRBV5-4; clone_size: few; cdr3_aa: CASSLLGVDTGELFF; cdr3_nt: TGTGCCAGCAGCTTGCTTGGGGTCGACACCGGGGAGCTGTTTTTT
j_call: TRBJ2-2; d_call: .; v_call: TRBV29-1; clone_size: few; cdr3_aa: CSVEDLEYGELFF; cdr3_nt: TGCAGCGTTGAAGACTTAGAGTACGGGGAGCTGTTTTTT
j_call: TRBJ2-5; d_call: TRBD1; v_call: TRBV7-2; clone_size: .; cdr3_aa: CASSMRTGRWETQYF; cdr3_nt: TGTGCCAGCAGCATGAGGACAGGGAGGTGGGAGACCCAGTACTTC
j_call: TRBJ1-5; d_call: .; v_call: TRBV27; clone_size: few; cdr3_aa: CASGGGANQPQHF; cdr3_nt: TGTGCCAGTGGGGGGGGGGCGAATCAGCCCCAGCATTTT
j_call: TRBJ2-7; d_call: .; v_call: TRBV7-2; clone_size: .; cdr3_aa: CASSPNKIYEQYF; cdr3_nt: TGTGCCAGCAGCCCCAACAAAATATACGAGCAGTACTTC
j_call: TRBJ2-1; d_call: .; v_call: TRBV19; clone_size: few; cdr3_aa: CASQGSYNEQFF; cdr3_nt: TGTGCCAGTCAGGGCTCCTACAATGAGCAGTTCTTC